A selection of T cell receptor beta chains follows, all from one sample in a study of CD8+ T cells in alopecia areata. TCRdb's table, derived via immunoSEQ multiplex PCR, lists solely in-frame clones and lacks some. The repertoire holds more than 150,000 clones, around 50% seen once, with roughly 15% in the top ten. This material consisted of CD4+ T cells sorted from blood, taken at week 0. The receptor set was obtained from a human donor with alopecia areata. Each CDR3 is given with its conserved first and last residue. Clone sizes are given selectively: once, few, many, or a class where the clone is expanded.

CATSRDRQVGGYTF,TRBV15,TRBJ1-2,14,few
CASSEPEVNSPLHF,TRBV25-1,TRBJ1-6,14,-
CASNGQPAEKLFF,TRBV4-2,TRBJ1-4,13,-
CPSSEPTGGLGEKLFF,TRBV25-1,TRBJ1-4,16,once
CAWSVQGANIQYF,TRBV30,TRBJ2-4,13,-
CASSPEGAATDTQYF,TRBV5-4,TRBJ2-3,15,-
CAWSGIGEKLFF,TRBV30,TRBJ1-4,12,once
CASSLERPGELFF,TRBV11-2,TRBJ2-2,13,-
CATGRGENQPQHF,TRBV19,TRBJ1-5,13,-
CATSKDGVGNEQFF,TRBV15,TRBJ2-1,14,few
CASSSGQAFF,TRBV11-3,TRBJ1-1,10,-
CASSLVDEQYF,TRBV5-6,TRBJ2-7,11,-
CASTQRDRGAEAFF,TRBV9,TRBJ1-1,14,few
CASSLGSRDGAYEQYF,TRBV5-1,TRBJ2-7,16,few
CASSQTPRGDTEAFF,TRBV9,TRBJ1-1,15,-
CASSQGVVLAGQQFF,TRBV4-1,TRBJ2-1,15,-
CASKGWNNEQFF,TRBV2,TRBJ2-1,12,-
CATRTSGSSYEQYF,TRBV6-5,TRBJ2-7,14,-
CASRPTTSGSSYEQYF,TRBV2,TRBJ2-7,16,few
CASTPMSGTHAYEQYF,TRBV4-1,TRBJ2-7,16,-
CASSPLTGFVETQYF,TRBV7-8,TRBJ2-5,15,-
CASSSTPEGSQPQHF,TRBV7-9,TRBJ1-5,15,-
CSVGGPRRETQYF,TRBV29-1,TRBJ2-5,13,-
CAWSVSSNQPQHF,TRBV30,TRBJ1-5,13,-
CSVRQGDNSGANVLTF,TRBV29-1,TRBJ2-6,16,few
CASSWGNRSRETQYF,TRBV5-1,TRBJ2-5,15,-
CASSLSGRETQYF,TRBV7-9,TRBJ2-5,13,-
CASSQEAAGARRFF,TRBV4-1,TRBJ2-1,14,-
CASSLMVFNYGYTF,TRBV7-2,TRBJ1-2,14,-
CAIARGGEQYF,TRBV28,TRBJ2-7,11,-
CASSLDRGDTEAFF,TRBV11-1,TRBJ1-1,14,-
CASSHRLAGAKQETQYF,TRBV4-1,TRBJ2-5,17,-
CSVSGLRGDYEQYF,TRBV29-1,TRBJ2-7,14,-
CATSIEREQFF,TRBV15,TRBJ2-1,11,-
CASSLQGRNQPQHF,TRBV7-9,TRBJ1-5,14,-
CSVERGTGSTEAFF,TRBV29-1,TRBJ1-1,14,-
CSVSWGRGGELFF,TRBV29-1,TRBJ2-2,13,few
CASSDRQGARPYSNQPQHF,TRBV6-1,TRBJ1-5,19,-
CATSRNSGGGADTQYF,TRBV15,TRBJ2-3,16,-
CSGSTGQHEQYF,TRBV29-1,TRBJ2-7,12,few
CSVVRRLEGGYTF,TRBV29-1,TRBJ1-2,13,-
CASSLAGTGRTDTQYF,TRBV7-9,TRBJ2-3,16,-
CASSRAGSGAFF,TRBV14,TRBJ1-1,12,few
CASSFTGGSGELFF,TRBV6-5,TRBJ2-2,14,-
CAASGPRETQYF,TRBV30,TRBJ2-5,12,-
CSVSLAGNTQYF,TRBV29-1,TRBJ2-3,12,-